The source of this T cell receptor (beta chain) is a study of beta chain features in type 1 diabetes. Study-level findings and limits: Type 1 diabetes patients had TCRB CDR3s that were shorter (moderately but significantly so) in all four CD4+ subsets.

The whole isolated RNA underwent reverse transcription, so sequencing captured expressed TCRB transcripts. TCRdb's table, derived via immunoSEQ multiplex PCR, lists solely in-frame clones and lacks some. The top ten hold around 0.44% of the sample, which has 310,000 or so clones, less than 10% seen once. The CDR3 runs to 12 residues. Looked up from germline, CDR1 is SNHLY and CDR2 is FYNNEI. V trimming: 11 bases; J trimming: 3 bases; junction bases outside the gene matches: 6. Details on this clone: Its antigen is undetermined.

Sequenced input: central memory CD4+ T cells from blood. The J gene is TRBJ2-7, the V gene TRBV2; 8 bases are shared with TRBD1. The receptor was derived from a woman aged 18-29 years in good health. CDR3 coding DNA: TGTGCCGGAGGACAGGGCCACTACGAGCAGTACTTC. Translated, it gives CAGGQGHYEQYF.